The 14 T cell receptor beta chains reported below all come from one sample, sequenced in a study of cytomegalovirus exposure and HLA in healthy donors (dated by TCRdb to 2016 to 2017). The protocol used for the library was the immunoSEQ multiplex PCR assay. A mixture of 60 forward primers for TCR Vbeta segments and 13 reverse primers for TCR Jbeta segments was used in the multiplex PCR. The table comes from immuneACCESS by way of TCRdb, which keeps in-frame sequences with V and J called. Part of the clones is missing from these tables; in studies checked, under half for an unresolved V gene and the rest for unknown reasons. This sample's table contains roughly 53,000 clones. About 2.5% of the sample is in the top ten clones. The material sequenced was PBMCs. These receptors all come from a female donor in good health and CMV-seronegative.

The chain joins TRBV30 to TRBJ2-2; 10 positions match TRBD2. There are 17 residues in the CDR3. Unmatched junction bases numbered 14, after V lost 5 bases and J lost 5 bases. Germline V gene sequence: CDR1 GTSNPN, CDR2 SVGIG (reference sequence). The CDR3 is CAWGGTSERAGTGELFF. DNA for the CDR3: TGTGCCTGGGGAGGGACTAGCGAAAGGGCGGGGACCGGGGAGCTGTTTTTT.

The chain carries TRBV30 and TRBJ1-2, with D possibly matching TRBD1 (5 bases). Germline CDR1 reads GTSNPN; CDR2 reads SVGIG (reference sequence). V gave up 3 bases and J gave up 6 bases, with 14 bases separating them. CDR3 length: 13 amino acids. The CDR3 DNA reads TGTGCCTGGAGAGAAAGACAGAGTGATGGCTACACCTTC. This encodes CAWRERQSDGYTF.

This chain uses TRBV15 with TRBJ2-1, with TRBD1 identical over 7 bases. The V gene end was trimmed by 9 bases and the J gene end by 3 bases; junction bases not matched to a gene: 5. Per the germline V gene, CDR1 is LNHNV and CDR2 is YYDKDF (reference sequence). The CDR3 has 13 amino acids. In DNA, the CDR3 is TGTGCCACATGGGACAGATACTACAATGAGCAGTTCTTC. The encoded protein is CATWDRYYNEQFF.

V and J are TRBV2 and TRBJ2-4; possibly TRBD2 for D (7 bases). Trimming took off 4 bases at V and 5 bases at J, with 12 bases between the two ends. Per germline, CDR1 SNHLY and CDR2 FYNNEI. CDR3 size: 14 residues. The CDR3 here is CASSGQGRENIQYF. The CDR3, as DNA: TGTGCCAGCAGTGGGCAGGGGAGGGAAAACATTCAGTACTTC.

V usage is TRBV25-1 and J usage is TRBJ2-7, with D maybe TRBD1 (5 bases). Per germline, CDR1 MGHDK and CDR2 SYGVNS. V shed 7 bases and J shed 6 bases, with 13 bases lying between them. The CDR3 length is 12 residues. The CDR3 spells CASTGPRGEQYF. DNA for the CDR3: TGTGCCAGCACAGGTCCTAGGGGCGAGCAGTACTTC.

This chain joins TRBV5-6 and TRBJ2-6, with D perhaps TRBD1 (6 bases). The V and J ends lost 3 bases and 8 bases respectively, with 18 bases between them. The CDR3 is made up of 16 amino acids. CDR1 is SGHDT and CDR2 is YYEEEE in the germline V gene. In DNA, the CDR3 is TGTGCCAGCAGCTCGTATCCTTTACAGGGAACCAACGTCCTGACTTTC. Protein: CASSSYPLQGTNVLTF. The whole variable domain, remainder taken from reference TRBV5-6 and TRBJ2-6, is DAGVTQSPTHLIKTRGQQVTLRCSPKSGHDTVSWYQQALGQGPQFIFQYYEEEERQRGNFPDRFSGHQFPNYSSELNVNALLLGDSALYLCASSSYPLQGTNVLTFGAGSRLTVL.

The chain is built from TRBV29-1 and TRBJ1-4; D possibly corresponds to TRBD1 (6 bases). The CDR3 is made up of 14 amino acids. Between the trimmed V and J ends, which lost 7 bases and 7 bases, there was a span of 19 bases. Germline CDR1 reads SQVTM; CDR2 reads ANQGSEA. CDR3: CSGKGTGSVEKLFF. The CDR3, as DNA: TGCAGCGGGAAGGGCACAGGGAGTGTTGAAAAACTGTTTTTT.

The chain has TRBV30 and TRBJ2-7, with a weak D call TRBD1 (5 bases). Trimming left V 5 bases short and J 7 bases short, with 15 bases between. CDR3 length: 12 amino acids. Germline loops: CDR1 GTSNPN, CDR2 SVGIG (reference sequence). The CDR3 DNA follows: TGTGCCTGGGGAGCTCAGGGAAGTGAGCAGTACTTC. This translates into CAWGAQGSEQYF.

The chain couples TRBV6-6 to TRBJ1-2; 9 bases fit TRBD1. Germline V lookup: CDR1 MNHNY, CDR2 SVGAGI (reference sequence). J gave up 3 bases and V 5 bases, and 1 base lay outside the gene matches. The CDR3 consists of 13 residues. The DNA for the CDR3 is TGTGCCAGCAGTCGGGACAGGGACTATGGCTACACCTTC. This gives the protein CASSRDRDYGYTF.

This sequence joins TRBV25-1 and TRBJ1-2; a possible D gene is TRBD1 (6 bases). V was clipped by 3 bases and J by 5 bases, with 19 bases between them. The CDR3 loop spans 16 amino acids. Germline values: CDR1 MGHDK, CDR2 SYGVNS. The CDR3 loop is CASSDKGQGIGYGYTF. The CDR3 DNA follows: TGTGCCAGCAGTGATAAGGGTCAGGGGATTGGGTATGGCTACACCTTC.

CDR3 coding DNA: TGTGCCAGCATGTTTGGAGCGGGATTCACCTACGAGCAGTACTTC. Protein sequence: CASMFGAGFTYEQYF. The J gene is TRBJ2-7, the V gene TRBV2; 7 bases align to TRBD2. The CDR3 length is 15 residues. J was trimmed by 2 bases and V by 7 bases; bases with no gene match: 11. Germline V lookup: CDR1 SNHLY, CDR2 FYNNEI.

This chain connects TRBV6-1 to TRBJ1-1; D not certain. Germline CDR1 MNHNS, CDR2 SASEGT. The CDR3 totals 14 residues. V gave up 2 bases and J gave up 1 base, with 8 bases separating them. CDR3 in DNA: TGTGCCAGCAGTGAATTTCGGGGGAACACTGAAGCTTTCTTT. It encodes CASSEFRGNTEAFF.

Comments on this clone: Other DNA sequences from this sample encode an identical CDR3 as well. V gene TRBV5-1 combines with J gene TRBJ2-2; D not certain. There are 15 residues in the CDR3. V lost 0 bases and J lost 1, with 7 bases in between. Germline CDR1 is SGHRS and CDR2 is YFSETQ. For the CDR3, the DNA is TGCGCCAGCAGCTTGGGCGAACGGAACACCGGGGAGCTGTTTTTT. It yields the protein CASSLGERNTGELFF.

The chain carries TRBV29-1 and TRBJ2-7, with a possible D match to TRBD2 (5 bases). This CDR3 is built from 12 residues. Deletions cut 2 bases from V and 6 bases from J, with 11 bases between. Looked up from germline, CDR1 is SQVTM and CDR2 is ANQGSEA. CDR3 protein: CSVEPSEGEQYF. The CDR3 DNA is TGCAGCGTTGAACCCAGCGAGGGCGAGCAGTACTTC.